The present T cell receptor (beta chain) was sequenced within a study of response to subunit inactivated influenza vaccine. Whole-study findings and limits: After each seasonal influenza vaccination, few new T cells are recruited, the authors suggested.

TCRdb analysed the RT-PCR reads with MiXCR anew, one entry per CDR3 protein. The sample records around 480,000 distinct CDR3 sequences, about a tenth being singletons. There are a few counts of this clonotype. Its matching antigen is unknown. V shed 4 bases and J shed 2 bases, with 11 bases lying between them. The CDR3 consists of 14 residues. Germline loops: CDR1 SEHNR, CDR2 FQNEAQ (reference sequence). Here the sequenced sample was PBMCs from blood, taken more than 35 days after vaccination. The sequence came from a man aged 45 to 65 who received an inactivated influenza vaccine. The chain joins TRBV7-9 to TRBJ2-5; TRBD2 might be the D (5 bases). CDR3 DNA: TGTGCCAGCAGCTCGGGGAGTTTTCAAGAGACCCAGTACTTC. Residues: CASSSGSFQETQYF. Combining the CDR3 with reference TRBV7-9 and TRBJ2-5 gives the whole variable domain DTGVSQNPRHKITKRGQNVTFRCDPISEHNRLYWYRQTLGQGPEFLTYFQNEAQLEKSRLLSDRFSAERPKGSFSTLEIQRTEQGDSAMYLCASSSGSFQETQYFGPGTRLLVL.